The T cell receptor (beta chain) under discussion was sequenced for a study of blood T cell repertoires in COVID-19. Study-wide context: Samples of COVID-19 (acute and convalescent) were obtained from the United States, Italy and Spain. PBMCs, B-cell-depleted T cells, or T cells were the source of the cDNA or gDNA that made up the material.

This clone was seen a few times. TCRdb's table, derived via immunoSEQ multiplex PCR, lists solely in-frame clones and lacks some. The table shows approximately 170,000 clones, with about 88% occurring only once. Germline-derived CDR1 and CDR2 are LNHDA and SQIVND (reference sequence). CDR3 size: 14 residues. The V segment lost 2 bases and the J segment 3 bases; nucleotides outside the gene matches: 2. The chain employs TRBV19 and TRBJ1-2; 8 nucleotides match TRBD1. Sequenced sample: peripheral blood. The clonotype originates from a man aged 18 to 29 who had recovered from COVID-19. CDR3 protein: CASSITGGHYGYTF. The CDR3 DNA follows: TGTGCCAGTAGTATAACAGGGGGACACTATGGCTACACCTTC.